This T cell receptor (beta chain) was recovered during a study of blood T cells in healthy people across ages. As regards this clonotype: The target antigen is unknown.

PCR was performed a second time for 7 to 11 cycles using a sample-barcoded 5' primer and a J-beta primer mix. Via MiXCR, TCRdb re-called the 5' RACE reads, giving one row per CDR3 protein. This table holds around 1,700,000 distinct CDR3 sequences, approximately 30% found once. This CDR3 is 11 amino acids long. V lost 4 bases to trimming and J lost 11 bases, with 13 bases between them. Germline CDR1 and CDR2: DFQATT and SNEGSKA (reference sequence). Overall study results and limits: Both higher diversity and more naive CD4+ cells marked long-lived donors when set against aged donors. Roughly linear age-related decline in beta diversity appeared, significant by age about 37.

The receptor's source is a woman younger than 45 in good health. The specimen was blood. V is TRBV20-1 and J is TRBJ2-3; tentative D call: TRBD2 (5 bases). The CDR3 protein is CSANDYNMQYF. CDR3 coding DNA: TGCAGTGCTAATGACTATAATATGCAGTATTTT.